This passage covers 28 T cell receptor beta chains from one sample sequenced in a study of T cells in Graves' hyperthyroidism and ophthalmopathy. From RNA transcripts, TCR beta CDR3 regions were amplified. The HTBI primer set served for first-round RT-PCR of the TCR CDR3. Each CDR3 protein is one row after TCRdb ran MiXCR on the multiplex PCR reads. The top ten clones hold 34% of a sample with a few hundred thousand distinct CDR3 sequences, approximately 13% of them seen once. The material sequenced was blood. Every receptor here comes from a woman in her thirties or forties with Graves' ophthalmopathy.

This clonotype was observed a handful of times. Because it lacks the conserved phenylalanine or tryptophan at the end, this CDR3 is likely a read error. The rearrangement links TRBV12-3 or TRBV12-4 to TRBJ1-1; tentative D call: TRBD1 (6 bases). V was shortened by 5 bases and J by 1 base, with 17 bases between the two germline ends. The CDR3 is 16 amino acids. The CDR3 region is CASSLSRGARNTEAFL. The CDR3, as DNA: TGTGCCAGCAGTCTTAGTAGGGGGGCCCGGAACACTGAAGCTTTCCTT.

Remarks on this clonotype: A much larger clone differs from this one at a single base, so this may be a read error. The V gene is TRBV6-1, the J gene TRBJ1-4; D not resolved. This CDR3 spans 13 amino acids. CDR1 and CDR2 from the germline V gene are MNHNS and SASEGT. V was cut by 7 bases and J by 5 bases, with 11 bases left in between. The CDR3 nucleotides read TGTGCCAGCACGGCTGGAAGGAATGAAAAACTGTTTTTT. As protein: CASTAGRNEKLFF.

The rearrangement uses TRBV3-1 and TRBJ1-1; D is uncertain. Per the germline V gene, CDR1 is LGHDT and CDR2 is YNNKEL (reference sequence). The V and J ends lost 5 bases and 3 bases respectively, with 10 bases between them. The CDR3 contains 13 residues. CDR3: CASSFKADTEAFF. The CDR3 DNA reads TGTGCCAGCAGCTTCAAAGCAGACACTGAAGCTTTCTTT.

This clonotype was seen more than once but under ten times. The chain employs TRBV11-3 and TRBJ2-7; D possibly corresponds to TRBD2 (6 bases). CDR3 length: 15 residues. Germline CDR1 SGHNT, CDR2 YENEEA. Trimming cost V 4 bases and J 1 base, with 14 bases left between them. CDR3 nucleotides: TGTGCCAGCAGCTCTCCCTGGGGGGTATCCTACGAGCAGTACTTC. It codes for CASSSPWGVSYEQYF.

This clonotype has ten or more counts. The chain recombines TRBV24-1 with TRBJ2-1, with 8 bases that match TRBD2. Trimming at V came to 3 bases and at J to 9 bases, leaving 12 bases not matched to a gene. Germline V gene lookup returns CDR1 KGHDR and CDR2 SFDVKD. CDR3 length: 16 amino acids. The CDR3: CATSDLHGGAGGEQFF. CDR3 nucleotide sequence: TGTGCCACCAGTGATCTCCACGGGGGGGCCGGGGGTGAGCAGTTCTTC.

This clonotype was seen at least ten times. CDR3 loop: CAISESHQETQYF. DNA of the CDR3: TGTGCCATCAGTGAATCGCATCAAGAGACCCAGTACTTC. V gene TRBV10-3 combines with J gene TRBJ2-5; D uncertain. The length of the CDR3 is 13 residues. With 3 bases removed from V and 2 bases from J, the gap between germline ends came to 7 bases. The germline V gene has CDR1 ENHRY and CDR2 SYGVKD.

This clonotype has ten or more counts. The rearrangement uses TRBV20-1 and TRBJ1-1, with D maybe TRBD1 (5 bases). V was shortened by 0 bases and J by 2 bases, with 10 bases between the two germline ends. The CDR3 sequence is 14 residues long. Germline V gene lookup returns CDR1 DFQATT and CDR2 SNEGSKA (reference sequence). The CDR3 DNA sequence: TGCAGTGCTAGAGATCAAGGGGTAAACACTGAAGCTTTCTTT. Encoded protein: CSARDQGVNTEAFF.

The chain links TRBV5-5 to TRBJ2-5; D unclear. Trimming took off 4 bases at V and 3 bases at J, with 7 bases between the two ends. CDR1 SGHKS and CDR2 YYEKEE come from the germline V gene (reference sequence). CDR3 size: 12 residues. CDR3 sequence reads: CASSQIEETQYF. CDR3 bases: TGTGCCAGCAGCCAGATAGAAGAGACCCAGTACTTC.

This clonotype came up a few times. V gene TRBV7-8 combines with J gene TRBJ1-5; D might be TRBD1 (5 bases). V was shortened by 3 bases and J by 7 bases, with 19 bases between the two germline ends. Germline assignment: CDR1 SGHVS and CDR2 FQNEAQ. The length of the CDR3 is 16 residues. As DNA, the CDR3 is TGTGCCAGCAGCTTTGGGGGTCGGGGTTTAAAGCAGCCCCAGCATTTT. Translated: CASSFGGRGLKQPQHF.

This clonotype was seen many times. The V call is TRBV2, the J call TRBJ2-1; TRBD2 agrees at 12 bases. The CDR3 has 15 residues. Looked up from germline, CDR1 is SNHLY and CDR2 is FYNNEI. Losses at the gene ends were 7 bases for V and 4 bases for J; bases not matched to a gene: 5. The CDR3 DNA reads TGTGCCAGCAATCCGACTAGCGGGGGATACAATGAGCAGTTCTTC. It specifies CASNPTSGGYNEQFF.

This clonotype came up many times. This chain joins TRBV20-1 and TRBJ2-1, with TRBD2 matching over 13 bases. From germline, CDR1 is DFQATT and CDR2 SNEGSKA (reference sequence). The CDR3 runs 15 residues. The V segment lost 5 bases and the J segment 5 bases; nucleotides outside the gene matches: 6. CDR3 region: CSAPGTSGKNNEQFF. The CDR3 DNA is TGCAGTGCTCCCGGGACTAGCGGGAAGAACAATGAGCAGTTCTTC.

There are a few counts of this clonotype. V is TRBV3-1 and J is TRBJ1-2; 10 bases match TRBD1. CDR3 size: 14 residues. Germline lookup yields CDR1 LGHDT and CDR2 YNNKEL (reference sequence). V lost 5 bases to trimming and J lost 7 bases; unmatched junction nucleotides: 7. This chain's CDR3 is CASSLRTGGGGYTF. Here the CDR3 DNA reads TGTGCCAGCAGCTTACGGACAGGGGGTGGTGGCTACACCTTC.

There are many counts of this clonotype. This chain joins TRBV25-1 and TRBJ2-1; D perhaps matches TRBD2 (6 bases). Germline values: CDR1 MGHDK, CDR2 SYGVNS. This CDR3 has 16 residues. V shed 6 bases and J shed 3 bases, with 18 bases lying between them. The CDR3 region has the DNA TGTGCCAGCAGCAGACATGACGGCGGGAACTACAATGAGCAGTTCTTC. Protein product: CASSRHDGGNYNEQFF.

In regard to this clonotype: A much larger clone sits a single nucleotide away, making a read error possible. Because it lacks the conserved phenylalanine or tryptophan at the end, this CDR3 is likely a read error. CDR3 DNA: TGTGCCAGCAGCCCCATAGGGACAGGGCTCTACGAGCAGTACTCC. Its translation: CASSPIGTGLYEQYS. The chain has TRBV7-9 and TRBJ2-7; 9 bases are a match to TRBD1. J was trimmed by 3 bases and V by 5 bases; bases with no gene match: 8. In germline, CDR1 is SEHNR, CDR2 FQNEAQ (reference sequence). CDR3 length equals 15 residues.

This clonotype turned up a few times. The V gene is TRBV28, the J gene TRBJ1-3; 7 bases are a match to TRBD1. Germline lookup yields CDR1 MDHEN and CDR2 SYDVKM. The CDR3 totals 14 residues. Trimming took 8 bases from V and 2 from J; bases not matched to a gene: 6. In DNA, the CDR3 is TGTGCCAGCTTTGGACAGGCGACTGGAAACACCATATATTTT. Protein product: CASFGQATGNTIYF. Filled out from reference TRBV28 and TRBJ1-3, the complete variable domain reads DVKVTQSSRYLVKRTGEKVFLECVQDMDHENMFWYRQDPGLGLRLIYFSYDVKMKEKGDIPEGYSVSREKKERFSLILESASTNQTSMYLCASFGQATGNTIYFGEGSWLTVV.

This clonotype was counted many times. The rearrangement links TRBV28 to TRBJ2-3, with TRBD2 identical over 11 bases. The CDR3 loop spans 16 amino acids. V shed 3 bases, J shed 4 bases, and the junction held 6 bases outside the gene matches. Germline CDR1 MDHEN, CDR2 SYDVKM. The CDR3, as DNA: TGTGCCAGCAGTTTCCTTAGCGGGAGGGGTTCAGATACGCAGTATTTT. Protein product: CASSFLSGRGSDTQYF. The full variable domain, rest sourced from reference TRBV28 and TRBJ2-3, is DVKVTQSSRYLVKRTGEKVFLECVQDMDHENMFWYRQDPGLGLRLIYFSYDVKMKEKGDIPEGYSVSREKKERFSLILESASTNQTSMYLCASSFLSGRGSDTQYFGPGTRLTVL.

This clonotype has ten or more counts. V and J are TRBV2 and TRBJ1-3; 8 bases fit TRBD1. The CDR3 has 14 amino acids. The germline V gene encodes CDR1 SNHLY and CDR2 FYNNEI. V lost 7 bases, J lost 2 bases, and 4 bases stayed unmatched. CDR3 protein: CASKEQGAGNTIYF. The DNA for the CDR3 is TGTGCCAGCAAAGAACAGGGGGCTGGAAACACCATATATTTT.

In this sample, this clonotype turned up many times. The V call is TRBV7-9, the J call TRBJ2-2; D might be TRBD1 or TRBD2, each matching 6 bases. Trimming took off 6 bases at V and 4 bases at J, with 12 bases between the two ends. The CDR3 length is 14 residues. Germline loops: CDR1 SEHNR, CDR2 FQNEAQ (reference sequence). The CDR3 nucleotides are TGTGCCAGCAGGATACAGGGACTCACCGGGGAGCTGTTTTTT. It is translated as CASRIQGLTGELFF.

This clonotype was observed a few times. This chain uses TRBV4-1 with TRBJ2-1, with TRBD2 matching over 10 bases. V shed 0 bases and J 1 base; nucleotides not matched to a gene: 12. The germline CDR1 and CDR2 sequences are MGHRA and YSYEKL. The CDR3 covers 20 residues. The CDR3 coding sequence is TGCGCCAGCAGCCAAGACTCAGCTAGCGGGAGACCGAGGTCCTACAATGAGCAGTTCTTC. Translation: CASSQDSASGRPRSYNEQFF.

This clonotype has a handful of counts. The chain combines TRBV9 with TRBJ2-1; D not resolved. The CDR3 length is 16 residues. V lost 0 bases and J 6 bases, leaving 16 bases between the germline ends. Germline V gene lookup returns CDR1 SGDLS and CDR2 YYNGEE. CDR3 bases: TGTGCCAGCAGCGTAGGGGTAGCTACATATGGCAATGAGCAGTTCTTC. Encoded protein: CASSVGVATYGNEQFF.

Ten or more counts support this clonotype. Here the CDR3 DNA reads TGTGCCAGCAGTTTAGATGGGACAGGTAGTAAAGATACGCAGTATTTT. Translated, it gives CASSLDGTGSKDTQYF. The chain is built from TRBV12-3 or TRBV12-4 and TRBJ2-3; 8 positions agree with TRBD1. V lost 1 base, J lost 5 bases, and 8 bases stayed unmatched. This CDR3 comprises 16 residues.

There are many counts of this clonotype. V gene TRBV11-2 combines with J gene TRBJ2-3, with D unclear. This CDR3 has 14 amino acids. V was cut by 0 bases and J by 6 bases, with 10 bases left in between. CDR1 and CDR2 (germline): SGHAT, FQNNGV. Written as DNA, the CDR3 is TGTGCCAGCAGCTTAGAGTGGGGTGGGGATACGCAGTATTTT. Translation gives CASSLEWGGDTQYF.

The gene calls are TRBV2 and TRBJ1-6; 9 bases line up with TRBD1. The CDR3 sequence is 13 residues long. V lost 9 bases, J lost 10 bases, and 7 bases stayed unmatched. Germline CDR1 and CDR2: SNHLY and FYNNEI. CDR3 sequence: CARKGQGLSPLHF. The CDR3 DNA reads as TGTGCCAGAAAGGGACAGGGACTCTCACCCCTCCACTTT.

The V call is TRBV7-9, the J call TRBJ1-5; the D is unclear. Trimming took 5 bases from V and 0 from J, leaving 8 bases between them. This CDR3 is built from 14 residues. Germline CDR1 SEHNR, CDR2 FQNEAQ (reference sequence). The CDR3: CASSQLDSNQPQHF. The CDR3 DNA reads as TGTGCCAGCAGCCAACTGGATAGCAATCAGCCCCAGCATTTT.

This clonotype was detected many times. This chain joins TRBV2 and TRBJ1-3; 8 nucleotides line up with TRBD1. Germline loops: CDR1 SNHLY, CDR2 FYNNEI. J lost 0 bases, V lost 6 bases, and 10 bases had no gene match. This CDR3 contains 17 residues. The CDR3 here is CASSLRQGLFSGNTIYF. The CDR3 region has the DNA TGTGCCAGCAGCCTGAGACAGGGGCTCTTCTCTGGAAACACCATATATTTT. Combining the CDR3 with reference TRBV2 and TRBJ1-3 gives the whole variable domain EPEVTQTPSHQVTQMGQEVILRCVPISNHLYFYWYRQILGQKVEFLVSFYNNEISEKSEIFDDQFSVERPDGSNFTLKIRSTKLEDSAMYFCASSLRQGLFSGNTIYFGEGSWLTVV.

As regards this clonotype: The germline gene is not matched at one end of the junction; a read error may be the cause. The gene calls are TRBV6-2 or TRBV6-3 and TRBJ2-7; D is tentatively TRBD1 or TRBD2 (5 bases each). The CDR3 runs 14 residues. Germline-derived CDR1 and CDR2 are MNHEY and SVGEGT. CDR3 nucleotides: TGTGCCAGCAGCCGCTCGCCGAGGGGCTACGAGCAGCACTTC. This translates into CASSRSPRGYEQHF.

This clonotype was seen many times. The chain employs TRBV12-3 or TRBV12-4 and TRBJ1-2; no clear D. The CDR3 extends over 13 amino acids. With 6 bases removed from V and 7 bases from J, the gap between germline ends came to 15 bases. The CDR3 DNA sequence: TGTGCCAGCAGCCCCTTTGGAAGCAGTGGCTACACCTTC. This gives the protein CASSPFGSSGYTF.

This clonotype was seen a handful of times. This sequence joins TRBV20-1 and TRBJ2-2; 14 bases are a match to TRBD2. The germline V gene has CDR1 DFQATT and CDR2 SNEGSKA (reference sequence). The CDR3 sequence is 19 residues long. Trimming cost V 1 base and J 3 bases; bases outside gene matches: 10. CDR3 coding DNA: TGCAGTGCTAGAGGAAACCCCCGACTAGCGGGGGGGGACACCGGGGAGCTGTTTTTT. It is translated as CSARGNPRLAGGDTGELFF.